This T cell receptor (beta chain) was identified in a study of blood T cell repertoires in COVID-19. As for the study in general: Nucleic acid was either cDNA or gDNA, and it came from T cells, B-cell-depleted T cells, or PBMCs.

Authors' processing steps: How many nucleated cells were present was estimated from reference gene primer amplification. Method: immunoSEQ multiplex PCR; TCRdb's copy keeps in-frame clones and lacks some. The D gene and trimming were derived from the DNA, and the V and J assignments and clone size from that table. Among some 200,000 clones listed, roughly nine tenths were seen once. The specimen sequenced was peripheral blood. The origin of this receptor is a woman aged 55-69 years with COVID-19, enrolled during active disease.

The CDR3 DNA is TGTGCCAGCTCACCGAGCGGGAGAGGTATCGAGCAGTACTTC. It is translated as CASSPSGRGIEQYF. J is TRBJ2-7 and V is TRBV18; TRBD2 agrees at 8 bases. The CDR3 totals 14 residues. Trimming cost V 3 bases and J 6 bases; bases outside gene matches: 7. Germline lookup yields CDR1 KGHSH and CDR2 LQKENI.